This TCR beta chain was captured by sequencing in a study of blood T cells in healthy people across ages. The wider study: Researchers report that template switching captured about one barcoded beta molecule per two T cells.

Donation came from healthy Caucasian individuals in Russia who were aged roughly 6 to 95. General observations from the study: It was held that the diversity estimates obtained from one million T cells were underestimates.

With a J-beta primer mix and a sample-barcoded 5' primer, a second PCR ran about 6 to 11 cycles. Every molecule of cDNA carried a tag from a template-switch adaptor with 12 random nucleotides. One entry per CDR3 protein results from TCRdb running MiXCR on the 5' RACE reads. The sample holds roughly 800,000 distinct CDR3 sequences; approximately 35% are singletons and the top ten take roughly 13%. This clonotype was observed at least ten times. Its antigen is unidentified. This CDR3 has 16 residues. V lost 2 bases, J lost 3 bases, and 4 bases stayed unmatched. Germline V CDR1 and CDR2: MGHRA, YSYEKL. This chain links TRBV4-1 with TRBJ2-1, with TRBD1 matching over 10 bases. This receptor was taken from a man younger than 35 in good health. Sequenced sample: blood. CDR3 in DNA: TGCGCCAGCAGCCAATCGGACAGGGGGTACTACAATGAGCAGTTCTTC. This sequence encodes CASSQSDRGYYNEQFF.